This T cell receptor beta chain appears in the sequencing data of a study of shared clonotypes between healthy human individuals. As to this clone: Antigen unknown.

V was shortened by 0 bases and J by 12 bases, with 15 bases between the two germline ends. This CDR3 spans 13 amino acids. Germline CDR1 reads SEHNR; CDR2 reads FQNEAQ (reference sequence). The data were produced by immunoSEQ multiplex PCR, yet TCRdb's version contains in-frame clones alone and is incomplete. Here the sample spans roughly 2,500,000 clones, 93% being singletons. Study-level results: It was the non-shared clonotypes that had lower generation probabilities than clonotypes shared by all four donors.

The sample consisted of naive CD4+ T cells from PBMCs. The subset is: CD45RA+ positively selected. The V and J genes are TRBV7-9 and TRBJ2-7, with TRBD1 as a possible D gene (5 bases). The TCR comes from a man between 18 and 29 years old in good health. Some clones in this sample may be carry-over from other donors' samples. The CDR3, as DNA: TGTGCCAGCAGCTTAGCGCCAGGGCTTGTAGTGTACTTC. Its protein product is CASSLAPGLVVYF.